The 24 T cell receptor beta chains in this list originate from one sample, sequenced in a study of T cell repertoires in cytomegalovirus infection. Via MiXCR, TCRdb re-called the reads, giving one row per CDR3 protein. In the table there are about 830,000 distinct CDR3 sequences, approximately 32% of which are singletons. Their antigens are not known. Sample: cultured CD8+ T cells from PBMCs, taken from culture after CMV antigen stimulation. The receptors originated from a human donor in good health (CMV status not recorded). Some clones in this sample may be carry-over from other donors' samples.

DNA for the CDR3: TGTGCCAGCAGCCCCTATGGGGGTTCGACGGGGGAGCAGTACGTC. This codes for CASSPYGGSTGEQYV. This sequence joins TRBV5-5 and TRBJ2-7, with D possibly being TRBD1 or TRBD2 (5 bases each). The CDR3 runs to 15 residues. The V end was cut by 4 bases, the J end by 7 bases, with 21 bases between. Germline values: CDR1 SGHKS, CDR2 YYEKEE (reference sequence).

The gene calls are TRBV20-1 and TRBJ1-2, with a weak D call TRBD1 (6 bases). CDR3 length: 13 residues. Germline assignment: CDR1 DFQATT and CDR2 SNEGSKA (reference sequence). In nucleotides, the CDR3 is TGCAGCCCCCTAGGGGGGGGCGGTTATGGCTACACCTTC. Encoded protein: CSPLGGGGYGYTF.

The V call is TRBV7-6, the J call TRBJ2-7, with 7 bases matching TRBD1. Trimming cost V 4 bases and J 6 bases; bases outside gene matches: 15. This CDR3 is built from 16 residues. In germline, CDR1 is SGHVS, CDR2 FNYEAQ. The CDR3 reads CASSYFWGQPFSEQYV. The CDR3 coding sequence is TGTGCCAGCAGCTACTTTTGGGGACAGCCCTTTTCCGAGCAGTACGTC.

The chain has TRBV4-3 and TRBJ1-5; 12 nucleotides align to TRBD1. This CDR3 is built from 16 residues. Per germline, CDR1 LGHNA and CDR2 YSLEER. The V gene end was trimmed by 0 bases and the J gene end by 6 bases; junction bases not matched to a gene: 3. The CDR3 here is CASSQDGTGGRQPQHF. The CDR3 DNA sequence: TGCGCCAGCAGCCAAGATGGGACAGGGGGCCGTCAGCCCCAGCATTTT.

This clonotype occurred many times. The J gene is TRBJ1-2, the V gene TRBV6-1; D is unresolved. Per germline, CDR1 MNHNS and CDR2 SASEGT. Trimming shortened V by 0 bases and J by 5 bases, and 16 bases separated the two germline ends. This CDR3 has 16 amino acids. This chain's CDR3 is CASSEAFNRDTYGYTF. The CDR3 region has the DNA TGTGCCAGCAGTGAAGCGTTCAATAGGGATACTTATGGCTACACCTTC.

This clonotype was seen a handful of times. CDR3 sequence: CASSLYIPETDTQYF. The CDR3 region has the DNA TGCGCCAGCAGCTTGTATATCCCGGAGACAGATACGCAGTATTTT. The chain couples TRBV5-1 to TRBJ2-3; unclear D gene. Germline lookup yields CDR1 SGHRS and CDR2 YFSETQ. Trimming pared 1 base from V and 3 bases from J, leaving 12 bases between. The CDR3 totals 15 residues.

The rearrangement joins TRBV27 to TRBJ2-7; no clear D gene. From germline, CDR1 is MNHEY and CDR2 SMNVEV (reference sequence). V was cut by 3 bases and J by 5 bases, with 5 bases left in between. This CDR3 is 11 amino acids long. CDR3 coding DNA: TGTGCCAGCAGTTTCCTGAACGAGCAGTACTTC. Its protein product is CASSFLNEQYF.

This clonotype came up many times. The CDR3 region is CASRGGGWSSYNEQFF. The CDR3 DNA follows: TGTGCCAGTAGAGGGGGCGGGTGGAGCTCCTACAATGAGCAGTTCTTC. The chain has TRBV19 and TRBJ2-1; 7 bases agree with TRBD1. The CDR3 has 16 amino acids. Germline-derived CDR1 and CDR2 are LNHDA and SQIVND (reference sequence). V trimming: 6 bases; J trimming: 0 bases; junction bases outside the gene matches: 8.

The chain carries TRBV7-9 and TRBJ2-2, with D possibly TRBD2 on 5 matching bases. Germline CDR1 reads SEHNR; CDR2 reads FQNEAQ (reference sequence). The CDR3 spans 14 residues. The V end lost 4 bases, the J end lost 6 bases, and 12 bases lay between the germline ends. CDR3 in DNA: TGTGCCAGCAGCTGGTCGGGGTTGGCCGGGGAGCTGTTTTTT. This sequence encodes CASSWSGLAGELFF.

Many counts were recorded for this clonotype. The chain employs TRBV12-3 or TRBV12-4 and TRBJ1-1; TRBD1 matches at 7 bases. V lost 6 bases, J lost 1 base, and 8 bases stayed unmatched. The CDR3 sequence is 15 residues long. The CDR3 reads CASSSTGFGNTEAFF. In DNA, the CDR3 is TGTGCCAGCAGCTCGACAGGGTTCGGGAACACTGAAGCTTTCTTT.

This chain links TRBV7-9 with TRBJ2-3; tentative D call: TRBD1 (6 bases). The CDR3 has 14 amino acids. The germline V gene has CDR1 SEHNR and CDR2 FQNEAQ (reference sequence). Trimming left V 4 bases short and J 3 bases short, with 11 bases between. The chain's CDR3 is CASSSWDTTDTQYF. The CDR3 region has the DNA TGTGCCAGCAGCTCTTGGGACACAACAGATACGCAGTATTTT. Full variable domain (missing parts from reference TRBV7-9 and TRBJ2-3): DTGVSQNPRHKITKRGQNVTFRCDPISEHNRLYWYRQTLGQGPEFLTYFQNEAQLEKSRLLSDRFSAERPKGSFSTLEIQRTEQGDSAMYLCASSSWDTTDTQYFGPGTRLTVL.

At least ten counts were recorded for this clonotype. J is TRBJ1-2 and V is TRBV7-9, with TRBD1 identical over 10 bases. The V gene's germline CDR1 is SEHNR and CDR2 FQNEAQ (reference sequence). This CDR3 is built from 18 residues. V lost 2 bases to trimming and J lost 4 bases; unmatched junction nucleotides: 13. The CDR3 nucleotides are TGTGCCAGCAGCTTATCAGGGGACAGGGGAAACCCGAGCTATGGCTACACCTTC. Its translation: CASSLSGDRGNPSYGYTF.

Comments on this clonotype: A read error may account for a junction end that differs from germline. V usage is TRBV15 and J usage is TRBJ2-1, with D unclear. The CDR3 covers 12 residues. CDR1 and CDR2 from the germline V gene are LNHNV and YYDKDF (reference sequence). In DNA, the CDR3 is TGTGCCACCTCGCCGCAATACAATGTGCAGTTCTTC. This gives the protein CATSPQYNVQFF.

The V gene is TRBV7-8, the J gene TRBJ2-1; tentative D call: TRBD1 (5 bases). V lost 3 bases and J 9 bases, leaving 9 bases between the germline ends. Germline V gene lookup returns CDR1 SGHVS and CDR2 FQNEAQ. The CDR3 spans 12 residues. The CDR3 spells CASSFTGGEQFF. DNA of the CDR3: TGTGCCAGCAGCTTCACAGGCGGTGAGCAGTTCTTC.

The CDR3 is CASSSQTGRGAYNEQFF. The CDR3 coding sequence is TGTGCCAGCAGCTCTCAGACAGGGAGGGGTGCCTACAATGAGCAGTTCTTC. This chain connects TRBV7-4 to TRBJ2-1; either TRBD1 or TRBD2 may fit D (7 bases each). CDR3 length equals 17 residues. Germline lookup yields CDR1 SGHVT and CDR2 SQSDAQ. V shed 4 bases and J shed 2 bases, with 18 bases lying between them.

This clonotype was counted a few times. This chain joins TRBV14 and TRBJ2-1, with a possible D match to TRBD2 (7 bases). This CDR3 has 18 amino acids. From germline, CDR1 is SGHDN and CDR2 FVKESK. V was cut by 2 bases and J by 0 bases, with 17 bases left in between. The DNA for the CDR3 is TGTGCCAGCAGCCAATACCGGGGGGCTTCAAGCTCCTACAATGAGCAGTTCTTC. This translates into CASSQYRGASSSYNEQFF.

This chain uses TRBV7-9 with TRBJ2-7, with TRBD1 identical over 7 bases. Germline CDR1 and CDR2: SEHNR and FQNEAQ (reference sequence). Trimming at V came to 3 bases and at J to 6 bases, leaving 5 bases not matched to a gene. The length of the CDR3 is 13 residues. The CDR3 sequence: CASSLTGRGEQYF. The DNA for the CDR3 is TGTGCCAGCAGCTTGACAGGGCGCGGCGAGCAGTACTTC.

This clonotype was counted many times. The V call is TRBV6-2 or TRBV6-3, the J call TRBJ2-7; D is tentatively TRBD1 or TRBD2 (5 bases each). The CDR3 runs to 13 residues. Germline CDR1 is MNHEY and CDR2 is SVGEGT. Trimming pared 10 bases from V and 7 bases from J, leaving 20 bases between. The CDR3 protein is CATGTVNRREQYV. CDR3 nucleotides: TGTGCCACCGGGACCGTCAACCGTCGGGAGCAGTACGTC.

This clonotype has more than one count but fewer than ten. The chain joins TRBV7-9 to TRBJ2-3; tentatively, D is TRBD1 (5 bases). Per the germline V gene, CDR1 is SEHNR and CDR2 is FQNEAQ (reference sequence). V lost 7 bases and J 1 base, leaving 24 bases between the germline ends. The CDR3 has 18 residues. CDR3 DNA sequence: TGTGCCAGCAACCGACAGCCTGGCCGAAGCGAGGGCACAGATACGCAGTATTTT. Its translation is CASNRQPGRSEGTDTQYF.

The rearrangement uses TRBV4-1 and TRBJ2-1, with D possibly being TRBD2 (7 bases). Trimming shortened V by 0 bases and J by 4 bases, and 16 bases separated the two germline ends. The length of the CDR3 is 17 residues. Germline CDR1 reads MGHRA; CDR2 reads YSYEKL. Here the CDR3 DNA reads TGCGCCAGCAGCCAAGATTGGCGGGGGCCCTATTACAATGAGCAGTTCTTC. This translates into CASSQDWRGPYYNEQFF.

The chain couples TRBV7-4 to TRBJ1-5; D gene unclear. The germline gives CDR1 SGHVT, CDR2 SQSDAQ. V dropped 4 bases and J dropped 10 bases, with 8 bases sitting between them. The CDR3 consists of 11 residues. CDR3 nucleotide sequence: TGTGCCAGCAGCTCCGAGGGACCCCAGCATTTT. It yields the protein CASSSEGPQHF.

The DNA of the CDR3 is TGCGCCAGCAGCCAAGATCCTAGCGGCAATCAGCCCCAGCATTTT. This codes for CASSQDPSGNQPQHF. The V call is TRBV4-3, the J call TRBJ1-5; D is undetermined. This CDR3 region has 15 residues. From germline, CDR1 is LGHNA and CDR2 YSLEER. The V end was cut by 0 bases, the J end by 2 bases, with 8 bases between.

This clonotype appeared many times. The J gene is TRBJ2-3, the V gene TRBV7-2, with TRBD2 as a possible D gene (5 bases). Trimming pared 0 bases from V and 6 bases from J, leaving 13 bases between. The CDR3 is made up of 15 amino acids. Germline assignment: CDR1 SGHTA and CDR2 FQGNSA. CDR3 protein: CASSLASTTSDTQYF. The DNA of the CDR3 is TGTGCCAGCAGCTTAGCGTCGACTACCTCCGATACGCAGTATTTT. Full variable domain (remainder filled in from reference TRBV7-2 and TRBJ2-3): GAGVSQSPSNKVTEKGKDVELRCDPISGHTALYWYRQSLGQGLEFLIYFQGNSAPDKSGLPSDRFSAERTGGSVSTLTIQRTQQEDSAVYLCASSLASTTSDTQYFGPGTRLTVL.

A few counts support this clonotype. The gene calls are TRBV4-2 and TRBJ2-1; no clear D gene. This CDR3 comprises 17 residues. V was cut by 0 bases and J by 0 bases, with 12 bases left in between. Germline assignment: CDR1 LGHNA and CDR2 YNFKEQ. The CDR3 DNA is TGTGCCAGCAGCCAAGACGGTCGACCCTACTCCTACAATGAGCAGTTCTTC. Protein sequence: CASSQDGRPYSYNEQFF.